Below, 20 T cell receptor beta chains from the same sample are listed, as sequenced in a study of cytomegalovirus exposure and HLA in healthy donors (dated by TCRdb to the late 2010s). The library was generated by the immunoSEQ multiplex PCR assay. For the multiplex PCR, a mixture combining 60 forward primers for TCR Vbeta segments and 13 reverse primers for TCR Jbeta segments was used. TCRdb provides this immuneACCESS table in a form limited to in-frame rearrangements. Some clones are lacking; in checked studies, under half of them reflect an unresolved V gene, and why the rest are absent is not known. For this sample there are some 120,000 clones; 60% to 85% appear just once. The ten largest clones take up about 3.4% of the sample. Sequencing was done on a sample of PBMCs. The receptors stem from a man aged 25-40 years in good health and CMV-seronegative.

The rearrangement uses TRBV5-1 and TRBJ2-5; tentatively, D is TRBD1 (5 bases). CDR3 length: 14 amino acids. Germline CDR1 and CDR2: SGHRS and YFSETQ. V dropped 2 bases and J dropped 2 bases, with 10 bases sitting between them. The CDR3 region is CASSLQDQQETQYF. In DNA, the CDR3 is TGCGCCAGCAGCTTACAGGATCAACAAGAGACCCAGTACTTC.

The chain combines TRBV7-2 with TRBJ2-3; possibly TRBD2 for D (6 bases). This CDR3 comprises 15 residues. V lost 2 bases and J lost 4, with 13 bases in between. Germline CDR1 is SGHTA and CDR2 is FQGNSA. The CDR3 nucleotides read TGTGCCAGCAGCTTAATGGCGGGAAAGGCAGATACGCAGTATTTT. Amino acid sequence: CASSLMAGKADTQYF.

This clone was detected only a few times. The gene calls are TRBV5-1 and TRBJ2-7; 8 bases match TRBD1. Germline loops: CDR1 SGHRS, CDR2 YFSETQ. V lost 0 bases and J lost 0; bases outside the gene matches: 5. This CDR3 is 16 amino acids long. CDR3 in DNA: TGCGCCAGCAGCTTGGAGGGGACAGGAAGCTCCTACGAGCAGTACTTC. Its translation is CASSLEGTGSSYEQYF.

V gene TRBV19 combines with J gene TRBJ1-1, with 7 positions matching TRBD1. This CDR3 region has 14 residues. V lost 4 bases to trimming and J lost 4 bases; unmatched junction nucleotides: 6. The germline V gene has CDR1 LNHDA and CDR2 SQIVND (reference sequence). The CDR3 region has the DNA TGTGCCAGTAGTAAACAGGGGTGGGGCACTGAAGCTTTCTTT. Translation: CASSKQGWGTEAFF.

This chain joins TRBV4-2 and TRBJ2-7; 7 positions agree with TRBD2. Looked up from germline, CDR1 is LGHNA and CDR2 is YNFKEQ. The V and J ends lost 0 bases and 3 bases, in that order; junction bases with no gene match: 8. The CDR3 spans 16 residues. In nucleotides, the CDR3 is TGTGCCAGCAGCCAAGATTTCCTAGCGGCTAACTACGAGCAGTACTTC. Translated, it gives CASSQDFLAANYEQYF.

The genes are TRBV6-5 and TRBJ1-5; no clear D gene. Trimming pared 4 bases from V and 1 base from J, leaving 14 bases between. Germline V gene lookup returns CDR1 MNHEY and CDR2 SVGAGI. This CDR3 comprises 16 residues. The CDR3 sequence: CASSFQRVGSNQPQHF. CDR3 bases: TGTGCCAGCAGTTTTCAGAGGGTGGGGAGCAATCAGCCCCAGCATTTT.

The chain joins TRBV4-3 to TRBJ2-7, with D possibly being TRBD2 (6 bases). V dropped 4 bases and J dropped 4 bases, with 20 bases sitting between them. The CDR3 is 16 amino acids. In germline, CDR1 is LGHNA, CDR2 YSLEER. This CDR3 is CASSPAVGLPGYEQYF. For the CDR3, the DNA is TGCGCCAGCAGCCCCGCGGTGGGACTCCCTGGTTACGAGCAGTACTTC.

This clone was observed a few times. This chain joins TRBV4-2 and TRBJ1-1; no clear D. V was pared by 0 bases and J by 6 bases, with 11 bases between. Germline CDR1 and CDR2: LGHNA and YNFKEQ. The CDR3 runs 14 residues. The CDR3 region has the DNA TGTGCCAGCAGCCAAGATGTAAGCTTTGCTGAAGCTTTCTTT. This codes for CASSQDVSFAEAFF.

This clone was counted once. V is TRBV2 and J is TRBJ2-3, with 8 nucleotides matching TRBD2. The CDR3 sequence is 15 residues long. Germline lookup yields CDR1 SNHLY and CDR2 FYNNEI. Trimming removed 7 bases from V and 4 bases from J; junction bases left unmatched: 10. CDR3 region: CASMLSGGGADTQYF. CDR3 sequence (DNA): TGTGCCAGCATGTTGAGCGGGGGAGGTGCAGATACGCAGTATTTT. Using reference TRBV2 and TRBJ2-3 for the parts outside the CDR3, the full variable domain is EPEVTQTPSHQVTQMGQEVILRCVPISNHLYFYWYRQILGQKVEFLVSFYNNEISEKSEIFDDQFSVERPDGSNFTLKIRSTKLEDSAMYFCASMLSGGGADTQYFGPGTRLTVL.

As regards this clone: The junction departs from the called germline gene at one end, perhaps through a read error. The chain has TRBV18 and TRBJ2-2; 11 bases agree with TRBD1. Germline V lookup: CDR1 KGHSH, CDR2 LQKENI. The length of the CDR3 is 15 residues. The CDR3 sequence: CASSSPGQGAGELFF. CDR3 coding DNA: TGTGCCAGCTCATCACCGGGACAGGGGGCCGGGGAGCTGTTTTTT.

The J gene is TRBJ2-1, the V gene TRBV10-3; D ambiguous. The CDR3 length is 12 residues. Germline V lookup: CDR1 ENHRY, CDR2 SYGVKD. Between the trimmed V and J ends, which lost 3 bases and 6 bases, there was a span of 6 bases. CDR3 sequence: CAISDISNEQFF. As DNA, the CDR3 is TGTGCCATCAGTGACATTAGCAATGAGCAGTTCTTC.

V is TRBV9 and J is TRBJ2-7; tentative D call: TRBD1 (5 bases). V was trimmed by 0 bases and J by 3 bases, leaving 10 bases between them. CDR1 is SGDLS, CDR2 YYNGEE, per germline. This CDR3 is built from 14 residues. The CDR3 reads CASSVDIGVYEQYF. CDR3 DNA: TGTGCCAGCAGCGTAGATATAGGGGTCTACGAGCAGTACTTC. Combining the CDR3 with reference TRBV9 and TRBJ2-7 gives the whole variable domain DSGVTQTPKHLITATGQRVTLRCSPRSGDLSVYWYQQSLDQGLQFLIQYYNGEERAKGNILERFSAQQFPDLHSELNLSSLELGDSALYFCASSVDIGVYEQYFGPGTRLTVT.

In DNA form, the CDR3 reads TGTGCCAGCATTCGGAAGGGGTCTGAAGCTTTCTTT. Translated: CASIRKGSEAFF. The chain recombines TRBV2 with TRBJ1-1, with a tentative D call TRBD1 (5 bases). The length of the CDR3 is 12 residues. V was clipped by 7 bases and J by 6 bases, with 12 bases between them. Germline CDR1 and CDR2: SNHLY and FYNNEI.

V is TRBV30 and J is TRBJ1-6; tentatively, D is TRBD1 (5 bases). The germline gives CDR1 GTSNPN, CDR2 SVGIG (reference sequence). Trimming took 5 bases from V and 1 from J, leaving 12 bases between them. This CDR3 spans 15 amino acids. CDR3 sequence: CAWGGVESYNSPLHF. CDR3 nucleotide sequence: TGTGCCTGGGGGGGGGTAGAGTCCTATAATTCACCCCTCCACTTT.

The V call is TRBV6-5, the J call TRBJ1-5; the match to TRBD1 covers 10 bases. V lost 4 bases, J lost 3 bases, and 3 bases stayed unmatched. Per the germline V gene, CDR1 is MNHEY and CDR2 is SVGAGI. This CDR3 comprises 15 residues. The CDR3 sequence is CASSLDRGNNQPQHF. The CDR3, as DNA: TGTGCCAGCAGTTTGGACAGGGGGAACAATCAGCCCCAGCATTTT.

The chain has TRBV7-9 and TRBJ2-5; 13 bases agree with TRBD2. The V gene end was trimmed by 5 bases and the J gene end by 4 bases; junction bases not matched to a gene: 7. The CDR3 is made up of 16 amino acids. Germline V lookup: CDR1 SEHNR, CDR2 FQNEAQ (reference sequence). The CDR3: CASSPRTSGGLETQYF. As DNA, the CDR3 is TGTGCCAGCAGCCCCAGGACTAGCGGGGGACTAGAGACCCAGTACTTC.

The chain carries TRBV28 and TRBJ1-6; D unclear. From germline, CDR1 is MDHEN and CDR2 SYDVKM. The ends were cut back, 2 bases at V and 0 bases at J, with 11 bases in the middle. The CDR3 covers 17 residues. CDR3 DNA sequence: TGTGCCAGCAGTTTACCAGGAGGGAGCTCCTATAATTCACCCCTCCACTTT. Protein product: CASSLPGGSSYNSPLHF.

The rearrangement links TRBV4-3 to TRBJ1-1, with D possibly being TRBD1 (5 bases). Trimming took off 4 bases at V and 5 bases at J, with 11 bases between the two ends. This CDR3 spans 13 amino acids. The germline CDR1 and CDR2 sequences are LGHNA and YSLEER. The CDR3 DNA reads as TGCGCCAGCAGCCCCCGTGGGGCAACTGAAGCTTTCTTT. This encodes CASSPRGATEAFF.

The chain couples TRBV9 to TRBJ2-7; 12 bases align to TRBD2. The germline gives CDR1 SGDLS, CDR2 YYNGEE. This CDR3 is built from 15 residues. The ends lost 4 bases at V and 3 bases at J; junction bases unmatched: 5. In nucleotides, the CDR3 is TGTGCCAGCAGCTTATCGACTAGCGGGAGCTACGAGCAGTACTTC. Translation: CASSLSTSGSYEQYF.

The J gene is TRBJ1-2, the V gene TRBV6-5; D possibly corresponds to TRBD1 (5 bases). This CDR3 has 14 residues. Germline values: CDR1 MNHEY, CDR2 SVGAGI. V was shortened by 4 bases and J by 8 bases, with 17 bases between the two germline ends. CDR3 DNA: TGTGCCAGCAGTTTCCTCGACCTGGGGCGGGGCTACACCTTC. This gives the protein CASSFLDLGRGYTF.